This T cell receptor (beta chain) was identified during a study of T cell clones after liver transplantation. Turning to the study itself: Post-transplant blood was tracked for graft-donor-reactive T cell clones identified in a pre-transplant mixed lymphocyte reaction. Without induction therapy, subjects received standard immunosuppression until 12-24 months post-transplant.

CD3+CD4+ and CD3+CD8+ cells were FACS-sorted from thawed unstimulated PBMCs. Study-wide findings and caveats: These preliminary findings come from unstandardized post-transplant sampling times.

Germline loops: CDR1 SEHNR, CDR2 FQNEAQ (reference sequence). CDR3 length: 15 residues. V was cut by 5 bases and J by 1 base, with 11 bases left in between. As for this clone: What it recognizes is unknown.

The repertoire was sequenced with immunoSEQ multiplex PCR; TCRdb's copy has only in-frame clones and lacks some. The data contain 45,000 to 60,000 clones, roughly 71% of them singletons. The chain employs TRBV7-9 and TRBJ2-2; tentatively, D is TRBD2 (6 bases). The clonotype was recovered from a human patient who received a liver transplant. Some T cells may be graft donor cells. Material: CD4+ T cells from blood, obtained at the 22-month timepoint. The CDR3 sequence is CASSTMGGNTGELFF. CDR3 nucleotide sequence: TGTGCCAGCAGCACAATGGGGGGGAACACCGGGGAGCTGTTTTTT.